These 5 T cell receptor beta chains share one sample of origin, sequenced in a study of sequential checkpoint blockade in melanoma. Sequencing was performed with immunoSEQ multiplex PCR; in TCRdb, only in-frame clones are kept and a portion is missing. The data show fewer than 15,000 clones, with around 80% seen just once and 27% held by the top ten. Treatment in this sample: randomized to nivolumab then ipilimumab (arm A) or the reverse (arm B). Sequences were derived from CD8+ T cells sorted from blood (inferred from file names), sampled from a patient given nivolumab and ipilimumab in sequence. The receptors come from a human donor with melanoma.

The CDR3 DNA sequence: TGTGCCAGCAGCTTAGGCGATAACACTGAAGCTTTCTTT. Its translation: CASSLGDNTEAFF. This rearrangement joins TRBV7-6 to TRBJ1-1; D remains unclear. Trimming pared 1 base from V and 2 bases from J, leaving 5 bases between. This CDR3 is 13 amino acids long. The germline CDR1 and CDR2 sequences are SGHVS and FNYEAQ. The full variable domain, in which reference TRBV7-6 and TRBJ1-1 provide the parts outside the CDR3, is GAGVSQSPRYKVTKRGQDVALRCDPISGHVSLYWYRQALGQGPEFLTYFNYEAQQDKSGLPNDRFSAERPEGSISTLTIQRTEQRDSAMYRCASSLGDNTEAFFGQGTRLTVV.

The CDR3 nucleotides read TGTGCCACCGGGACAGGGAGGCTTATGGGCTATGGCTACACCTTC. It encodes CATGTGRLMGYGYTF. The chain employs TRBV9 and TRBJ1-2, with 9 bases identical to TRBD1. The CDR3 has 15 amino acids. Trimming took 9 bases from V and 4 from J; bases not matched to a gene: 13. Looked up from germline, CDR1 is SGDLS and CDR2 is YYNGEE.

The chain links TRBV6-5 to TRBJ2-5; 8 positions agree with TRBD2. This CDR3 is 15 amino acids long. The germline gives CDR1 MNHEY, CDR2 SVGAGI. J lost 1 base, V lost 4 bases, and 5 bases had no gene match. The CDR3 DNA follows: TGTGCCAGCAGTTCCCCTCGGGAGGGCCAAGAGACCCAGTACTTC. Translating gives CASSSPREGQETQYF.

The rearrangement links TRBV7-8 to TRBJ2-7; TRBD1 might be the D (6 bases). Trimming took 6 bases from V and 3 from J, leaving 18 bases between them. The CDR3 spans 15 residues. Germline V gene sequence: CDR1 SGHVS, CDR2 FQNEAQ. CDR3 in DNA: TGTGCCAGCAGATCTCTCCCGGGACATGGCTACGAGCAGTACTTC. This codes for CASRSLPGHGYEQYF. Variable domain in full (rest from reference TRBV7-8 and TRBJ2-7): GAGVSQSPRYKVAKRGQDVALRCDPISGHVSLFWYQQALGQGPEFLTYFQNEAQLDKSGLPSDRFFAERPEGSVSTLKIQRTQQEDSAVYLCASRSLPGHGYEQYFGPGTRLTVT.

V and J are TRBV5-6 and TRBJ1-2, with TRBD1 as a possible D gene (6 bases). CDR3 length: 15 residues. Germline lookup yields CDR1 SGHDT and CDR2 YYEEEE. Deletions cut 3 bases from V and 6 bases from J, with 18 bases between. The CDR3 coding sequence is TGTGCCAGCAGCTACTTAACGGGACATGGACATGGCTACACCTTC. Its translation is CASSYLTGHGHGYTF.